This TCR beta chain was obtained from a study of blood T cell repertoires in COVID-19 (dated by TCRdb to about 2020). The study in broad terms: Samples from collaborators originated in the United States, Italy and Spain and spanned both the acute and convalescent phases of COVID-19. The material from the prospective study consisted of cDNA or gDNA derived from T cells, B-cell-depleted T cells, or PBMCs. Deeply sampled blood TCRbeta repertoires from subjects exposed to, actively infected with, or recovered from COVID-19 were included in the dataset. A freely available public database, intended as a resource for researchers studying the immune response to SARS-CoV-2, is where the repertoires were released. Samples came from the ongoing ImmuneRACE study (first 160 participants) plus 1,254 subjects from 6 global collaborators. Sample metadata almost always included a de-identified subject ID, COVID-19 status, age in years and sex. Where available, HLA class I and class II types were obtained from metadata supplied by the sample provider rather than from assay-based typing.

What the research found in general, with its limitations: The amount of clinical and demographic metadata varied by source and participant and was provided uncurated.

The immunoSEQ Assay, a bias-controlled multiplex PCR, was used to amplify TCRbeta CDR3 regions from genomic DNA. Regarding the original processing steps: Nucleated cell counts per sample were estimated from amplification of reference gene primers within the assay. To quantify the absolute abundance of each unique TCRbeta CDR3 rearrangement, sequence reads were collapsed and filtered. For each sample, productive Simpson clonality was calculated by taking the square root of Simpson's diversity index across productive rearrangements. What TCRdb holds here is the immuneACCESS table cut down to in-frame rearrangements. Part of the clones is not present; checked against another copy, under half of the missing clones reflect an unresolved V gene, and the others are unexplained. The V and J calls and the clone size are those of that table, but D and trimming were determined from the DNA. Within this sample are some 140,000 clones, with roughly 83% of them counted one time only. The ten biggest clones cover around 3.1% of the sample.

With regard to this clone: Its antigen is currently not known. There are no base qualities to consult, and no much larger clone falls within one base.

The collaborating institutions used their own protocols to collect whole blood in K2EDTA tubes. For TCRbeta analysis, collaborators shipped samples in one of three forms: frozen whole blood, isolated PBMCs, or DNA extracted from either of those sample types. Relative to germline, V is 0 bases shorter and J is 12 bases shorter, with 21 bases between their ends. CDR1 and CDR2 (KGHSH, LQKENI) derive from the germline V gene. Counted from cysteine to phenylalanine, this CDR3 has 16 amino acids. Only the CDR3 DNA stays, 48 bases, in frame from base 1. The rearranged segments are TRBV18 and TRBJ1-5; perhaps TRBD1 is the D gene, with 5 bases matching. The sequencing input was peripheral blood. This sequence was found in an elderly woman with acute or convalescent COVID-19. The DNA sequence follows: TGTGCCAGCTCACCACCGGAGGGGAAAGGAATCAGTATCCAGCATTTT. Translated, this is CASSPPEGKGISIQHF. Here the CDR3 is joined to the reference TRBV18 and TRBJ1-5 genes, and the full variable domain is: NAGVMQNPRHLVRRRGQEARLRCSPMKGHSHVYWYRQLPEEGLKFMVYLQKENIIDESGMPKERFSAEFPKEGPSILRIQQVVRGDSAAYFCASSPPEGKGISIQHFGDGTRLSIL.